The clone carrying this T cell receptor (beta chain) was seen once. This entry is derived from a study of sequential checkpoint blockade in melanoma. Study-level information: Randomization was 1:1 between first-line nivolumab→ipilimumab and ipilimumab→nivolumab.

This sample's treatment: randomized to nivolumab then ipilimumab (arm A) or the reverse (arm B). PBMC sorting kept live CD3+CD8+ cells without CD19 or CD56. The method was immunoSEQ multiplex PCR; TCRdb's version includes in-frame clones alone and lacks a portion of them. The data contain 20,000 to 25,000 clones, more than 75% of them singletons. This CDR3 is built from 13 residues. CDR1 and CDR2 (germline): SGHTA, FQGNSA. J was trimmed by 4 bases and V by 5 bases; bases with no gene match: 3. The receptor was isolated from a human donor with melanoma. The chain uses TRBV7-2 and TRBJ1-1; 8 bases match TRBD1. This material consisted of CD8+ T cells sorted from blood (inferred from file names), taken from a patient given nivolumab and ipilimumab in sequence. CDR3 sequence (DNA): TGTGCCAGCAGCACCGGACAGGGCACTGAAGCTTTCTTT. Translation: CASSTGQGTEAFF.